The rows below give T cell receptor beta chains drawn from one sample of a study of blood T cell repertoires in COVID-19. Repertoires were generated with immunoSEQ multiplex PCR, while TCRdb's copy carries only in-frame clones and drops some. The sample lists roughly 130,000 clones, around 87% occurring once. Material for sequencing was peripheral blood. These receptors all come from an older woman with acute or convalescent COVID-19. The CDR3 runs from the conserved cysteine through the conserved F or W. Size values are once, few and many counts, or a class for expanded clones, and some rows have none.

CDR3 length: 13
clone size: .
V gene: TRBV11-2
J gene: TRBJ2-4
CDR3 protein: CASSLTSEDIQYF

CDR3 length: 16
clone size: .
V gene: TRBV5-1
J gene: TRBJ1-1
CDR3 protein: CASSLDRGPRNTEAFF

CDR3 length: 15
clone size: .
V gene: TRBV10-3
J gene: TRBJ2-3
CDR3 protein: CAISAVGQVADTQYF

CDR3 length: 15
clone size: once
V gene: TRBV11-1
J gene: TRBJ2-1
CDR3 protein: CASTPFGSGGNEQFF

CDR3 length: 14
clone size: .
V gene: TRBV2
J gene: TRBJ1-6
CDR3 protein: CASKNPGGRSPLHF

CDR3 length: 14
clone size: .
V gene: TRBV5-1
J gene: TRBJ2-2
CDR3 protein: CASRQEANTGELFF

CDR3 length: 13
clone size: .
V gene: TRBV7-3
J gene: TRBJ2-1
CDR3 protein: CASSLKRDNEQFF

CDR3 length: 15
clone size: .
V gene: TRBV9
J gene: TRBJ2-5
CDR3 protein: CASTPGTIGQETQYF

CDR3 length: 13
clone size: .
V gene: TRBV7-9
J gene: TRBJ2-5
CDR3 protein: CASSLSGSETQYF

CDR3 length: 14
clone size: once
V gene: TRBV5-1
J gene: TRBJ2-7
CDR3 protein: CASNNEGRGQEQYF

CDR3 length: 14
clone size: .
V gene: TRBV5-5
J gene: TRBJ2-1
CDR3 protein: CASSSLTSGNEQFF

CDR3 length: 17
clone size: .
V gene: TRBV3-1/TRBV3-2
J gene: TRBJ2-3
CDR3 protein: CASRSYKAGVGADTQYF

CDR3 length: 12
clone size: .
V gene: TRBV5-1
J gene: TRBJ2-5
CDR3 protein: CASRDRQETQYF

CDR3 length: 17
clone size: once
V gene: TRBV11-3
J gene: TRBJ2-2
CDR3 protein: CASSLIPGGPGTGELFF

CDR3 length: 14
clone size: .
V gene: TRBV3-1/TRBV3-2
J gene: TRBJ1-1
CDR3 protein: CASSQGQQNTEAFF

CDR3 length: 15
clone size: .
V gene: TRBV2
J gene: TRBJ2-1
CDR3 protein: CASSERGAAYNEQFF

CDR3 length: 14
clone size: .
V gene: TRBV9
J gene: TRBJ1-5
CDR3 protein: CASSVESEDQPQHF

CDR3 length: 15
clone size: few
V gene: TRBV2
J gene: TRBJ2-1
CDR3 protein: CASTRRTSGGDEQFF

CDR3 length: 14
clone size: once
V gene: TRBV18
J gene: TRBJ1-4
CDR3 protein: CASSSQMGSEKLFF

CDR3 length: 13
clone size: .
V gene: TRBV6-5
J gene: TRBJ1-2
CDR3 protein: CASSYSLSVGYTF

CDR3 length: 15
clone size: few
V gene: TRBV27
J gene: TRBJ1-1
CDR3 protein: CASSLRTVGATEAFF

CDR3 length: 15
clone size: .
V gene: TRBV28
J gene: TRBJ2-1
CDR3 protein: CASSPGGGPNNEQFF

CDR3 length: 14
clone size: few
V gene: TRBV11-2
J gene: TRBJ1-4
CDR3 protein: CASSLNRGNEKLFF

CDR3 length: 17
clone size: once
V gene: TRBV5-1
J gene: TRBJ1-1
CDR3 protein: CASSDLLLTGLNTEAFF

CDR3 length: 13
clone size: few
V gene: TRBV19
J gene: TRBJ1-4
CDR3 protein: CASSLRRGEKLFF

CDR3 length: 15
clone size: .
V gene: TRBV6-2/TRBV6-3
J gene: TRBJ1-3
CDR3 protein: CASRPQALDSNTIYF

CDR3 length: 15
clone size: .
V gene: TRBV24-1
J gene: TRBJ2-6
CDR3 protein: CATSDAGAGANVLTF

CDR3 length: 10
clone size: few
V gene: TRBV29-1
J gene: TRBJ1-2
CDR3 protein: CSVGGGGYTF

CDR3 length: 13
clone size: .
V gene: TRBV5-1
J gene: TRBJ1-1
CDR3 protein: CASSVVGQGQAFF

CDR3 length: 11
clone size: .
V gene: TRBV3-1/TRBV3-2
J gene: TRBJ1-4
CDR3 protein: CASSQRGKLFF

CDR3 length: 13
clone size: .
V gene: TRBV6-5
J gene: TRBJ1-2
CDR3 protein: CASSLRENYGYTF

CDR3 length: 15
clone size: .
V gene: TRBV6-5
J gene: TRBJ2-6
CDR3 protein: CASNAEVDGANVLTF

CDR3 length: 13
clone size: .
V gene: TRBV19
J gene: TRBJ1-1
CDR3 protein: CASSGQGDTEAFF

CDR3 length: 15
clone size: .
V gene: TRBV28
J gene: TRBJ1-1
CDR3 protein: CASSSSYRVYTEAFF

CDR3 length: 15
clone size: once
V gene: TRBV18
J gene: TRBJ2-1
CDR3 protein: CASSSLWTSNNEQFF

CDR3 length: 12
clone size: .
V gene: TRBV7-3
J gene: TRBJ2-1
CDR3 protein: CASSLGRDEQFF

CDR3 length: 16
clone size: .
V gene: TRBV18
J gene: TRBJ2-5
CDR3 protein: CASSQAAGGPQETQYF

CDR3 length: 14
clone size: .
V gene: TRBV3-1/TRBV3-2
J gene: TRBJ2-1
CDR3 protein: CASSPFGTSGVRFF

CDR3 length: 14
clone size: .
V gene: TRBV10-3
J gene: TRBJ1-5
CDR3 protein: CATRDTGGNQPQHF

CDR3 length: 14
clone size: .
V gene: TRBV30
J gene: TRBJ2-5
CDR3 protein: CAWSDIGVEETQYF

CDR3 length: 14
clone size: .
V gene: TRBV19
J gene: TRBJ1-5
CDR3 protein: CASSIGHSNQPQHF

CDR3 length: 14
clone size: .
V gene: TRBV6-1
J gene: TRBJ2-3
CDR3 protein: CASSEHSGHNTQYF

CDR3 length: 15
clone size: once
V gene: TRBV7-2
J gene: TRBJ1-6
CDR3 protein: CASSPETGIVSPLHF

CDR3 length: 15
clone size: .
V gene: TRBV15
J gene: TRBJ2-5
CDR3 protein: CATSRVAGAHETQYF

CDR3 length: 14
clone size: .
V gene: TRBV19
J gene: TRBJ2-2
CDR3 protein: CASSIQGNTGELFF

CDR3 length: 13
clone size: .
V gene: TRBV11-3
J gene: TRBJ1-1
CDR3 protein: CASSLEADTEAFF

CDR3 length: 13
clone size: .
V gene: TRBV27
J gene: TRBJ2-3
CDR3 protein: CASRRQSTDTQYF

CDR3 length: 19
clone size: once
V gene: TRBV11-2
J gene: TRBJ2-2
CDR3 protein: CASSLLNPSGTGGSGELFF

CDR3 length: 17
clone size: .
V gene: TRBV7-9
J gene: TRBJ1-6
CDR3 protein: CASTIVGLSGFNTPLHF

CDR3 length: 13
clone size: .
V gene: TRBV3-1/TRBV3-2
J gene: TRBJ1-4
CDR3 protein: CASSQINREKLFF

CDR3 length: 13
clone size: once
V gene: TRBV2
J gene: TRBJ1-2
CDR3 protein: CASRSAPPEGYTF

CDR3 length: 13
clone size: .
V gene: TRBV29-1
J gene: TRBJ1-2
CDR3 protein: CSVEMQGSIGYTF

CDR3 length: 17
clone size: .
V gene: TRBV19
J gene: TRBJ1-2
CDR3 protein: CASSSTLGQGKIDGYTF

CDR3 length: 14
clone size: .
V gene: TRBV5-1
J gene: TRBJ2-7
CDR3 protein: CASSLGLADYEQYF

CDR3 length: 16
clone size: .
V gene: TRBV28
J gene: TRBJ1-2
CDR3 protein: CASSSPLRWGNYGYTF

CDR3 length: 14
clone size: .
V gene: TRBV11-1
J gene: TRBJ2-5
CDR3 protein: CASSTGLAGETQYF

CDR3 length: 13
clone size: .
V gene: TRBV12-3/TRBV12-4
J gene: TRBJ1-2
CDR3 protein: CASIKGLTYGYTF

CDR3 length: 12
clone size: .
V gene: TRBV12-3/TRBV12-4
J gene: TRBJ2-7
CDR3 protein: CASSFLSAEQYF

CDR3 length: 15
clone size: .
V gene: TRBV5-5
J gene: TRBJ1-1
CDR3 protein: CASSLGQTMNTEAFF

CDR3 length: 19
clone size: .
V gene: TRBV3-1/TRBV3-2
J gene: TRBJ2-2
CDR3 protein: CASSQDWTSGATEYGELFF